This TCR beta chain stems from a study of blood T cell repertoires in COVID-19. Study overall: COVID-19 samples from acute and convalescent phases originated in the United States, Italy and Spain. From T cells, B-cell-depleted T cells, or PBMCs came the material, which was cDNA or gDNA.

Original handling: By means of reference gene primer amplification, nucleated cell counts were estimated. Only in-frame clones appear in the TCRdb table, and some are missing; sequencing was by immunoSEQ multiplex PCR. V, J and clone size were drawn from that table, and D and trimming were deduced from the DNA. Of fewer than 300,000 clones in the sample, 81% were seen once. Losses at the gene ends were 0 bases for V and 1 base for J; bases not matched to a gene: 13. Germline V gene data show CDR1 as MNHEY and CDR2 as SVGEGT. The CDR3 extends over 20 amino acids. This TCR derives from a woman aged 55-70 years with active or convalescent COVID-19. The chain is built from TRBV6-2 or TRBV6-3 and TRBJ2-5, with 11 bases that match TRBD2. Sequenced: peripheral blood. For the CDR3, the DNA is TGTGCCAGCAGTTACTCCAGATTGGGAGGGGGACTAGCGGTCCAAGAGACCCAGTACTTC. Its translation: CASSYSRLGGGLAVQETQYF.